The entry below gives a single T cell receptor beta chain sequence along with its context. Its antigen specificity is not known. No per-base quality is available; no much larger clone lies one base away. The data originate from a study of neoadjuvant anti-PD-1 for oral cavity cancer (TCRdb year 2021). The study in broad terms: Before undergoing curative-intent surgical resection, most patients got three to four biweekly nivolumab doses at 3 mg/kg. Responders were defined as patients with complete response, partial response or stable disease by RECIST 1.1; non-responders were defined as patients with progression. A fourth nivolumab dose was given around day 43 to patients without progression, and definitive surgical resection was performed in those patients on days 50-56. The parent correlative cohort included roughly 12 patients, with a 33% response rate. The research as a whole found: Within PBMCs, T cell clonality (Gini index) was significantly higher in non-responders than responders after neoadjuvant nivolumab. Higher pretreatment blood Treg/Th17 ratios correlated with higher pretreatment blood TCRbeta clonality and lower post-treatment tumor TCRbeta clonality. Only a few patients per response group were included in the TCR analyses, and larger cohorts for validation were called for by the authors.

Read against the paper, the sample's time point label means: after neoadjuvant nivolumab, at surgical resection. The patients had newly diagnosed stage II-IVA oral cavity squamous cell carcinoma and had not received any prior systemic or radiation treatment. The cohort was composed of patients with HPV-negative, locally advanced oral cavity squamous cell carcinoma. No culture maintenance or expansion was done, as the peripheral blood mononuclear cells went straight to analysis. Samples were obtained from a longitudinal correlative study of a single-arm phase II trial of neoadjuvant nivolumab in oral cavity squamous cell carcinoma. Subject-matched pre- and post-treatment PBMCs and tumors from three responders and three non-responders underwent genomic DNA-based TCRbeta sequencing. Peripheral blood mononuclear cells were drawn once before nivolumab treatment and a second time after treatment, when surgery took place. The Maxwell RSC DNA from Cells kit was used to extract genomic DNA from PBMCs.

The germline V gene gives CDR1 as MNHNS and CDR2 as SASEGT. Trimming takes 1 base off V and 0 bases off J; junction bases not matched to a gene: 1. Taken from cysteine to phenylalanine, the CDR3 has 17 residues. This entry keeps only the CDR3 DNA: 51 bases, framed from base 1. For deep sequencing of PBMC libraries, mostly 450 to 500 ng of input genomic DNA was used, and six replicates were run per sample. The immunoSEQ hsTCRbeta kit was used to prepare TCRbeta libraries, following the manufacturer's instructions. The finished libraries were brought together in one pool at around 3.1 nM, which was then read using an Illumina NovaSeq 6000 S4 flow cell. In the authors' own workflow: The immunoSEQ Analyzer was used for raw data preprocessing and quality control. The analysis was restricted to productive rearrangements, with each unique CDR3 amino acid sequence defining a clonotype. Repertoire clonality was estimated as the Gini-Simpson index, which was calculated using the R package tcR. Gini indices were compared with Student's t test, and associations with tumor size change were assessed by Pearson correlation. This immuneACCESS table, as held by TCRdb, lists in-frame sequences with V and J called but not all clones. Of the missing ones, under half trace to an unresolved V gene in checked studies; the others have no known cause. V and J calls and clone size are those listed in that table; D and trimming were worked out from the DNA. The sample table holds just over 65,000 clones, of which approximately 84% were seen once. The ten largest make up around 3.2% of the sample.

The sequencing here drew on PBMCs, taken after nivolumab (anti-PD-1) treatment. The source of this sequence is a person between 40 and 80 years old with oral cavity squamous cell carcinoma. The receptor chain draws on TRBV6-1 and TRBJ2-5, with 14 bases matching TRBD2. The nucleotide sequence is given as TGTGCCAGCAGTGAAGGGACTAGCGGGAGGTACCAAGAGACCCAGTACTTC. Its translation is CASSEGTSGRYQETQYF.